The TCR beta chain under discussion was sequenced for a study of coeliac disease. TCRdb's table, derived via immunoSEQ multiplex PCR, lists solely in-frame clones and lacks some. Of thousands of clones in the sample, around 65% were seen once. This clone was seen only a few times. CDR1 is MGHRA and CDR2 is YSYEKL in the germline V gene. The trim removed 0 bases at V and 5 bases at J, leaving 8 bases unmatched. This CDR3 comprises 17 residues. One frozen approximately 520,000-cell aliquot per fraction was sequenced. The chain recombines TRBV4-1 with TRBJ2-5; the match to TRBD2 covers 11 bases. The sequencing input was lamina propria lymphocytes from the gut. The clonotype comes from a man aged 45 to 65 with active celiac disease. CDR3 DNA sequence: TGCGCCAGCAGCCAAGATGGGGCTAGCGGGGGGTGGGAGACCCAGTACTTC. Its protein is CASSQDGASGGWETQYF.